The 9 T cell receptor beta chains below were found in one sample sequenced in a study of T cell responses to AZD1222 COVID-19 vaccine. TCRdb's table, derived via immunoSEQ multiplex PCR, lists solely in-frame clones and lacks some. The sample comprises around 110,000 clones, approximately 85% of which are singletons, and under 4.5% rests with the top ten. Sequencing was performed on peripheral blood, taken on day 0 of MenACWY control vaccination. These receptors came from an adult in good health.

This clone showed up just a few times. The CDR3 protein is CASSVDSYGYTF. CDR3 coding DNA: TGTGCCAGCAGCGTGGACAGCTATGGCTACACCTTC. This chain uses TRBV5-5 with TRBJ1-2, with D possibly matching TRBD1 (6 bases). Germline V gives CDR1 SGHKS, CDR2 YYEKEE (reference sequence). The CDR3 spans 12 residues. V was shortened by 4 bases and J by 4 bases, with 8 bases between the two germline ends. Full variable domain (rest looked up from reference TRBV5-5 and TRBJ1-2): DAGVTQSPTHLIKTRGQQVTLRCSPISGHKSVSWYQQVLGQGPQFIFQYYEKEERGRGNFPDRFSARQFPNYSSELNVNALLLGDSALYLCASSVDSYGYTFGSGTRLTVV.

This chain joins TRBV7-8 and TRBJ1-6; no clear D. Germline-derived CDR1 and CDR2 are SGHVS and FQNEAQ. The CDR3 is 16 amino acids. V lost 2 bases and J 2 bases, leaving 10 bases between the germline ends. The DNA of the CDR3 is TGTGCCAGCAGCTTAAGTACGGCAGCCTATAATTCACCCCTCCACTTT. The encoded protein is CASSLSTAAYNSPLHF. The full variable domain, in which reference TRBV7-8 and TRBJ1-6 provide the parts outside the CDR3, is GAGVSQSPRYKVAKRGQDVALRCDPISGHVSLFWYQQALGQGPEFLTYFQNEAQLDKSGLPSDRFFAERPEGSVSTLKIQRTQQEDSAVYLCASSLSTAAYNSPLHFGNGTRLTVT.

The chain has TRBV2 and TRBJ1-5; D not certain. Germline V lookup: CDR1 SNHLY, CDR2 FYNNEI. V was clipped by 6 bases and J by 2 bases, with 14 bases between them. The CDR3 is 15 residues long. The DNA for the CDR3 is TGTGCCAGCAGCGCCGCTCTTAACGGCAATCAGCCCCAGCATTTT. Protein sequence: CASSAALNGNQPQHF.

The V and J genes are TRBV27 and TRBJ1-1; TRBD1 matches at 7 bases. Germline CDR1 is MNHEY and CDR2 is SMNVEV (reference sequence). CDR3 length: 14 residues. V shed 4 bases and J 7 bases; nucleotides not matched to a gene: 9. CDR3 in DNA: TGTGCCAGCAGTTCGACAGGGAGTACCCTTGAAGCTTTCTTT. Translation gives CASSSTGSTLEAFF.

This chain connects TRBV7-2 to TRBJ1-2; 8 bases match TRBD1. Germline V gene data show CDR1 as SGHTA and CDR2 as FQGNSA. V lost 5 bases, J lost 8 bases, and 7 bases stayed unmatched. This CDR3 spans 13 amino acids. The CDR3 DNA reads as TGTGCCAGCAGCACCGGACAGGGAACGGGCTACACCTTC. Residues: CASSTGQGTGYTF.

This rearrangement joins TRBV14 to TRBJ2-2; the D is unclear. Germline CDR1 is SGHDN and CDR2 is FVKESK. This CDR3 has 14 residues. The germline V and J ends were trimmed by 2 bases and 4 bases, with 8 bases remaining between them. CDR3 protein: CASSQFASTGELFF. In nucleotides, the CDR3 is TGTGCCAGCAGCCAATTTGCTAGCACCGGGGAGCTGTTTTTT.

This sequence joins TRBV7-3 and TRBJ2-1; D uncertain. Germline CDR1 reads SGHTA; CDR2 reads FQGTGA. The germline V and J ends were trimmed by 5 bases and 9 bases, with 17 bases remaining between them. The CDR3 runs to 14 residues. The CDR3 sequence is CASSPAIHNGEQFF. CDR3 coding DNA: TGTGCCAGCAGCCCGGCTATACACAATGGTGAGCAGTTCTTC.

The chain employs TRBV18 and TRBJ2-5; TRBD2 aligns across 10 bases. Germline V gene lookup returns CDR1 KGHSH and CDR2 LQKENI. After removal of 4 bases from V and 1 base from J, the junction contained 3 bases not matched to a gene. This CDR3 has 15 residues. Written as DNA, the CDR3 is TGTGCCAGCTCACTCAGCGGGGGGGCCCAAGAGACCCAGTACTTC. Protein product: CASSLSGGAQETQYF.

This clone was observed a single time. The chain couples TRBV6-1 to TRBJ2-1, with no clear D. V lost 3 bases and J 10 bases, leaving 19 bases between the germline ends. The CDR3 consists of 15 residues. CDR1 is MNHNS and CDR2 is SASEGT in the germline V gene. The CDR3 reads CASSEATRLSGEQFF. In DNA form, the CDR3 reads TGTGCCAGCAGTGAGGCGACCCGGTTATCCGGCGAGCAGTTCTTC.